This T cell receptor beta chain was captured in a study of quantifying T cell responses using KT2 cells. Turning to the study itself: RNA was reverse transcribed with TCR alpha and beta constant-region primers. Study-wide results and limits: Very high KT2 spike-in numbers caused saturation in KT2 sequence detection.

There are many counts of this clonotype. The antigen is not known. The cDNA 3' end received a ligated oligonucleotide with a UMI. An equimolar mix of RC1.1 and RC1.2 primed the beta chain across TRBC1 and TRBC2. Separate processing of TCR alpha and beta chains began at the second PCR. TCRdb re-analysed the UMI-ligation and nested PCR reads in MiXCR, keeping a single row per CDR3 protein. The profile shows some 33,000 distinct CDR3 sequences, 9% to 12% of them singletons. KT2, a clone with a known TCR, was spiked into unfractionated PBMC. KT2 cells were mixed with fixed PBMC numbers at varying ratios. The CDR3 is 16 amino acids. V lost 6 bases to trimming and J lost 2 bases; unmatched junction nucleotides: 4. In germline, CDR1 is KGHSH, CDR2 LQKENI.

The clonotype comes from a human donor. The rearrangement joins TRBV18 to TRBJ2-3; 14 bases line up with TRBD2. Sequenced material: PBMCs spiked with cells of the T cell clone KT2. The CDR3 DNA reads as TGTGCCAGCTCGTTGGGACTAGCGGGAGCCACAGATACGCAGTATTTT. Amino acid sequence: CASSLGLAGATDTQYF.